The 14 T cell receptor beta chains below were found in one sample sequenced in a study of PD-L1 blockade in urothelial cancer. Generated by immunoSEQ multiplex PCR, the TCRdb table keeps only in-frame clones and is missing some. This table holds tens of thousands of clones, about 85% found once. Here the sequenced sample was PBMCs, taken around atezolizumab (anti-PD-L1) treatment. The receptors were sampled from a man between 60 and 70 years old with urothelial cancer.

The chain employs TRBV14 and TRBJ1-5, with 10 bases that match TRBD1. The CDR3 sequence is 16 residues long. The J segment lost 4 bases and the V segment lost 1 base, leaving 4 bases of the junction unmatched. Germline CDR1 reads SGHDN; CDR2 reads FVKESK. The CDR3 DNA reads as TGTGCCAGCAGCCAAGTAAGACAGGGGGCGAATCAGCCCCAGCATTTT. Protein sequence: CASSQVRQGANQPQHF.

V is TRBV29-1 and J is TRBJ1-1, with a possible D match to TRBD1 (5 bases). Germline V lookup: CDR1 SQVTM, CDR2 ANQGSEA. The V end was cut by 0 bases, the J end by 5 bases, with 10 bases between. The CDR3 consists of 13 residues. The CDR3 here is CSVEEGGGTEAFF. The CDR3 coding sequence is TGCAGCGTTGAAGAGGGGGGTGGGACTGAAGCTTTCTTT.

The chain has TRBV19 and TRBJ1-3; D gene ambiguous. Deletions cut 3 bases from V and 4 bases from J, with 16 bases between. The CDR3 consists of 16 residues. Germline-derived CDR1 and CDR2 are LNHDA and SQIVND (reference sequence). This CDR3 reads CASSIQDLAAGNTIYF. The CDR3 DNA reads as TGTGCCAGTAGTATCCAGGACCTAGCTGCAGGAAACACCATATATTTT.

This chain uses TRBV4-1 with TRBJ1-1; TRBD1 agrees at 8 bases. The V gene end was trimmed by 1 base and the J gene end by 11 bases; junction bases not matched to a gene: 6. The length of the CDR3 is 13 residues. Germline V gene data show CDR1 as MGHRA and CDR2 as YSYEKL. The CDR3 DNA follows: TGCGCCAGCAGCCAAGCCACAGGGGGAAGGGCTTTCTTT. The encoded protein is CASSQATGGRAFF.

The V call is TRBV11-3, the J call TRBJ2-7, with a tentative D call TRBD2 (5 bases). CDR3 size: 16 residues. CDR1 is SGHNT, CDR2 YENEEA, per germline. Trimming cost V 1 base and J 0 bases, with 13 bases left between them. Here the CDR3 reads CASSLAPFGNSYEQYF. Here the CDR3 DNA reads TGTGCCAGCAGCTTAGCCCCTTTCGGGAACTCCTACGAGCAGTACTTC.

This clone is large (0.1 to 1%) within its sample. This chain connects TRBV6-4 to TRBJ1-5, with no clear D. Trimming shortened V by 11 bases and J by 3 bases, and 17 bases separated the two germline ends. Germline lookup yields CDR1 MRHNA and CDR2 SNTAGT. This CDR3 is 14 amino acids long. CDR3 residues: CAPSVKEPNQPQHF. The CDR3 DNA reads as TGTGCCCCATCCGTAAAGGAGCCCAATCAGCCCCAGCATTTT.

This chain connects TRBV5-1 to TRBJ2-7; weak D call: TRBD2 (6 bases). This CDR3 spans 13 amino acids. Trimming removed 4 bases at V and 2 bases at J, with 10 bases between. Germline V gives CDR1 SGHRS, CDR2 YFSETQ. CDR3 coding DNA: TGCGCCAGCAGCAGCCCGGGAGCCTACGAGCAGTACTTC. Translated, it gives CASSSPGAYEQYF. Using reference TRBV5-1 and TRBJ2-7 for the parts outside the CDR3, the full variable domain is KAGVTQTPRYLIKTRGQQVTLSCSPISGHRSVSWYQQTPGQGLQFLFEYFSETQRNKGNFPGRFSGRQFSNSRSEMNVSTLELGDSALYLCASSSPGAYEQYFGPGTRLTVT.

The genes are TRBV19 and TRBJ2-2; 7 bases are a match to TRBD2. After removal of 6 bases from V and 2 bases from J, the junction contained 9 bases not matched to a gene. This CDR3 comprises 16 residues. Germline lookup yields CDR1 LNHDA and CDR2 SQIVND (reference sequence). The CDR3 coding sequence is TGTGCCAGTAGCGCCTTGCCGGGGGGTAACACCGGGGAGCTGTTTTTT. This sequence encodes CASSALPGGNTGELFF. The variable domain in full, completed from reference TRBV19 and TRBJ2-2, reads DGGITQSPKYLFRKEGQNVTLSCEQNLNHDAMYWYRQDPGQGLRLIYYSQIVNDFQKGDIAEGYSVSREKKESFPLTVTSAQKNPTAFYLCASSALPGGNTGELFFGEGSRLTVL.

The gene calls are TRBV7-8 and TRBJ2-1; 8 bases are a match to TRBD2. With 2 bases clipped from V and 6 bases from J, the junction kept 9 bases outside the gene matches. The CDR3 extends over 16 amino acids. CDR1 is SGHVS and CDR2 is FQNEAQ in the germline V gene. The CDR3 coding sequence is TGTGCCAGCAGCTTATATAGCGGGGCCCCTTCCAATGAGCAGTTCTTC. Protein: CASSLYSGAPSNEQFF. Looking up the rest from reference TRBV7-8 and TRBJ2-1 gives the full variable domain: GAGVSQSPRYKVAKRGQDVALRCDPISGHVSLFWYQQALGQGPEFLTYFQNEAQLDKSGLPSDRFFAERPEGSVSTLKIQRTQQEDSAVYLCASSLYSGAPSNEQFFGPGTRLTVL.

V and J are TRBV15 and TRBJ1-2; unclear D gene. Deletions cut 3 bases from V and 0 bases from J, with 8 bases between. CDR1 LNHNV and CDR2 YYDKDF come from the germline V gene (reference sequence). This CDR3 has 14 amino acids. The CDR3 region has the DNA TGTGCCACCAGCAGCGAGTTTCCTAACTATGGCTACACCTTC. It yields the protein CATSSEFPNYGYTF.

The J gene is TRBJ2-3, the V gene TRBV30, with 8 bases lining up with TRBD1. Germline loops: CDR1 GTSNPN, CDR2 SVGIG (reference sequence). V dropped 0 bases and J dropped 4; count of bases not matched to a gene: 6. The length of the CDR3 is 15 residues. The CDR3 here is CAWSVDRVYADTQYF. The DNA for the CDR3 is TGTGCCTGGAGTGTGGACAGGGTTTACGCAGATACGCAGTATTTT.

The chain joins TRBV18 to TRBJ2-1; D might be TRBD2 (8 bases). Trimming took 5 bases from V and 8 from J, leaving 19 bases between them. This CDR3 has 15 residues. Germline CDR1 reads KGHSH; CDR2 reads LQKENI. The CDR3 spells CASSKGTAGADEQFF. CDR3 in DNA: TGTGCCAGCTCAAAAGGGACAGCGGGGGCGGATGAGCAGTTCTTC.

The V and J genes are TRBV6-1 and TRBJ2-1, with 9 positions matching TRBD2. CDR1 is MNHNS, CDR2 SASEGT, per germline. The length of the CDR3 is 14 residues. With V trimmed by 4 bases and J by 8 bases, 6 bases remained unmatched. Written as DNA, the CDR3 is TGTGCCAGCAGTGCGCTAGCGGGAATTTATGAGCAGTTCTTC. It specifies CASSALAGIYEQFF.

The chain links TRBV5-8 to TRBJ2-7, with 10 bases aligning to TRBD2. The germline V gene has CDR1 SGHTS and CDR2 YDEGEE. V lost 3 bases, J lost 2 bases, and 2 bases stayed unmatched. The CDR3 sequence is 14 residues long. The CDR3 loop is CASSWTSGPYEQYF. The CDR3 bases are TGTGCCAGCAGCTGGACTAGCGGACCCTACGAGCAGTACTTC.